This T cell receptor (beta chain) was found in a study of control samples from healthy donors and cancer patients. Assay: immunoSEQ multiplex PCR; the TCRdb copy retains only in-frame clones and omits some. The data contain approximately 180,000 clones, approximately 94% of them singletons. The germline gives CDR1 SGHRS, CDR2 YFSETQ. V gave up 4 bases and J gave up 6 bases, with 14 bases separating them. This CDR3 has 13 amino acids. Sequencing was done on a sample of blood. This clonotype was sampled from a woman under 30 in good health. The chain links TRBV5-1 to TRBJ2-7; D perhaps matches TRBD1 (8 bases). CDR3 sequence (DNA): TGCGCCAGCAGCCTGACAGGGGAGGGCGAGCAGTACTTC. Its translation: CASSLTGEGEQYF.